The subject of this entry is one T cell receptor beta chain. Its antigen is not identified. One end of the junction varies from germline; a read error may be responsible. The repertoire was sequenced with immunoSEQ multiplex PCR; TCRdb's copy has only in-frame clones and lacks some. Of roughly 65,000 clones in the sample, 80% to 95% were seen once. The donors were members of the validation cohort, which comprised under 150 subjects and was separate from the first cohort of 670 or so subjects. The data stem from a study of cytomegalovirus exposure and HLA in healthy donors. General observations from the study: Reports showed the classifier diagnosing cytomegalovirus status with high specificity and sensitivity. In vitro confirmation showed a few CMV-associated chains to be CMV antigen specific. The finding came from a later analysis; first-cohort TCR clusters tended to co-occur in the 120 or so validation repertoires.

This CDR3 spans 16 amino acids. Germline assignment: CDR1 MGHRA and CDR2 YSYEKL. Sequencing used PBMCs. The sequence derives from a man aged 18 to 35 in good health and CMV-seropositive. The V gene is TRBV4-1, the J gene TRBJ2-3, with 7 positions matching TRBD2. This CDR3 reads CASSQDLAESTGTQYF. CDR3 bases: TGCGCCAGCAGCCAAGATCTAGCGGAGTCCACAGGTACGCAGTATTTT.